One and the same sample provided the 10 T cell receptor beta chains below, sequenced in a study of T cell repertoires in cytomegalovirus infection. TCRdb re-derived calls from the reads in MiXCR, one entry per CDR3 protein. The data hold 110,000 to 150,000 distinct CDR3 sequences, with more than 30% observed a single time. Their recognized antigens are unknown. This specimen was CD8+ T cells from cultured PBMCs, taken from culture after CMV antigen stimulation. The receptors come from a human donor in good health (CMV status not recorded). Some clones in this sample may be carry-over from other donors' samples.

The genes are TRBV2 and TRBJ1-6, with D maybe TRBD1 (5 bases). V lost 3 bases and J lost 2, with 17 bases in between. CDR1 SNHLY and CDR2 FYNNEI come from the germline V gene. The CDR3 totals 18 residues. The CDR3 DNA is TGTGCCAGCAGTGAGATCAGGGATGTAGTAACCTATAATTCACCCCTCCACTTT. It specifies CASSEIRDVVTYNSPLHF.

The sample holds a few counts of this clonotype. The rearrangement uses TRBV5-1 and TRBJ1-1, with D maybe TRBD1 (5 bases). Germline CDR1 is SGHRS and CDR2 is YFSETQ. V gave up 7 bases and J gave up 3 bases, with 10 bases separating them. The CDR3 totals 12 residues. The CDR3 region is CASRDGDTEAFF. In DNA, the CDR3 is TGCGCCAGCCGGGACGGGGACACTGAAGCTTTCTTT.

The chain uses TRBV27 and TRBJ1-6; TRBD1 matches 7 bases. CDR1 is MNHEY, CDR2 SMNVEV, per germline (reference sequence). V dropped 6 bases and J dropped 7; count of bases not matched to a gene: 6. The CDR3 extends over 14 amino acids. CDR3 protein: CASSMGQTNSPLHF. The CDR3 bases are TGTGCCAGCAGCATGGGACAGACAAATTCACCCCTCCACTTT.

This clonotype occurred many times. The chain carries TRBV18 and TRBJ1-1, with TRBD1 as a possible D gene (6 bases). The germline V and J ends were trimmed by 5 bases and 4 bases, with 14 bases remaining between them. Germline V gives CDR1 KGHSH, CDR2 LQKENI. CDR3 length: 14 residues. In DNA form, the CDR3 reads TGTGCCAGCTCAACCACAGGGACGGGCACTGAAGCTTTCTTT. Translation gives CASSTTGTGTEAFF.

This clonotype was counted at least ten times. The chain links TRBV7-8 to TRBJ2-3; no clear D. In germline, CDR1 is SGHVS, CDR2 FQNEAQ. This CDR3 has 16 amino acids. With 0 bases removed from V and 2 bases from J, the gap between germline ends came to 12 bases. In DNA form, the CDR3 reads TGTGCCAGCAGCTTAGCGAAGATGCGGATCACAGATACGCAGTATTTT. Protein sequence: CASSLAKMRITDTQYF.

The V call is TRBV12-3 or TRBV12-4, the J call TRBJ2-3; TRBD2 matches at 9 bases. This CDR3 is 21 amino acids long. V lost 6 bases, J lost 0 bases, and 22 bases stayed unmatched. The CDR3 region is CASSSLGVGGGARTSTDTQYF. The CDR3, as DNA: TGTGCCAGCAGCTCTTTAGGAGTGGGCGGGGGGGCCCGAACTAGCACAGATACGCAGTATTTT.

The rearrangement links TRBV27 to TRBJ1-1, with D perhaps matching TRBD1 (5 bases). Germline CDR1 is MNHEY and CDR2 is SMNVEV (reference sequence). The V gene lost 2 bases and the J gene lost 1 base, with 11 bases spanning the gap. This CDR3 is 15 amino acids long. The CDR3, as DNA: TGTGCCAGCAGTTTAGCAGGGTTCGGGAACACTGAAGCTTTCTTT. It encodes CASSLAGFGNTEAFF.

In its sample, this clonotype was seen a few times. V is TRBV12-3 or TRBV12-4 and J is TRBJ1-5; maybe TRBD1 (5 bases). This CDR3 is 13 amino acids long. Trimming stripped 6 bases from V and 3 bases from J, with 9 bases between. CDR3 coding DNA: TGTGCCAGCAGGAGACAGAACAATCAGCCCCAGCATTTT. Translated, it gives CASRRQNNQPQHF.

The sample holds one count of this clonotype. This chain joins TRBV5-8 and TRBJ1-6; 12 bases align to TRBD1. Germline V gives CDR1 SGHTS, CDR2 YDEGEE. Trimming cost V 5 bases and J 11 bases; bases outside gene matches: 8. The CDR3 sequence is 15 residues long. The CDR3 DNA sequence: TGTGCCAGCAGTCCGGGACAGGGGGCCTCTCCACCCCTCCACTTT. Encoded protein: CASSPGQGASPPLHF.

This clonotype was seen at least ten times. The chain combines TRBV5-4 with TRBJ1-2; 10 nucleotides align to TRBD1. Germline lookup yields CDR1 SGHNT and CDR2 YYREEE (reference sequence). The ends lost 4 bases at V and 4 bases at J; junction bases unmatched: 7. This CDR3 has 15 amino acids. CDR3 residues: CASSTTWTGGYGYTF. The CDR3 DNA follows: TGTGCCAGCAGCACTACTTGGACAGGGGGCTATGGCTACACCTTC.